The clone carrying this T cell receptor (beta chain) was observed a handful of times. The target antigen is unknown. Some clones are missing from TCRdb's copy, which holds only in-frame ones; the method was immunoSEQ multiplex PCR. The sample has 600,000 to 700,000 clones; 73% are singletons. The record originates from a study of shared clonotypes between healthy human individuals. Study-wide points: In general, naive subsets displayed greater estimated richness than memory subsets did. Non-shared clonotypes displayed generation probabilities falling below those of clonotypes present in all four donors.

Germline V gene sequence: CDR1 DFQATT, CDR2 SNEGSKA (reference sequence). The CDR3 runs to 11 residues. Trimming pared 5 bases from V and 10 bases from J, leaving 14 bases between. Within Nashville, Tennessee resided all donors, each a Caucasian adult. The gene calls are TRBV20-1 and TRBJ1-1; D possibly corresponds to TRBD1 (5 bases). This receptor was taken from a young woman in good health. Source material: memory CD4+ T cells sorted from blood. Subset defined: CD45RA-negative fraction. The CDR3 DNA is TGCAGTGCTCCGAATCGTAGGGGAGCTTTCTTT. Its translation: CSAPNRRGAFF.